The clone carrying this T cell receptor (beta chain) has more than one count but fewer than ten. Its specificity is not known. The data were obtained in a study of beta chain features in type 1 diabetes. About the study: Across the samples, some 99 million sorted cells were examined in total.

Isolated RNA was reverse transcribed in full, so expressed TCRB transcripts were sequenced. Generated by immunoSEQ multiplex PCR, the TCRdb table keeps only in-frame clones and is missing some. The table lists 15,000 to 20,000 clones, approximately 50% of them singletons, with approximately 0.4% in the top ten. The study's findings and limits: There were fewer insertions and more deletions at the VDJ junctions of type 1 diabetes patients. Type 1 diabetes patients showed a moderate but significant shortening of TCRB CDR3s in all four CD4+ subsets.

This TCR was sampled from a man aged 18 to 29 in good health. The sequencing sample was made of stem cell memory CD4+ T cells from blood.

Written as DNA, the CDR3 is TGTGCCAGCAGCCCCCGACAGGGGTTGACCGGGGAGCTGTTTTTT. It translates to CASSPRQGLTGELFF. The chain carries TRBV11-2 and TRBJ2-2, with TRBD1 identical over 8 bases. The CDR3 contains 15 residues. Losses at the gene ends were 5 bases for V and 5 bases for J; bases not matched to a gene: 7. Germline assignment: CDR1 SGHAT and CDR2 FQNNGV.